This TCR beta chain was captured by sequencing in a study of T cell repertoires in cytomegalovirus infection. Whole-study context: CMV epitopes, recently identified HLA-C-restricted and well-studied HLA-B-restricted, were used. CMV infection and matching HLA type were both indicated by public TCR beta signatures.

This clonotype showed up just a few times. Its antigen remains unidentified. J lost 3 bases, V lost 5 bases, and 10 bases had no gene match. The CDR3 is made up of 17 amino acids. CDR1 and CDR2 from the germline V gene are MNHEY and SVGEGT. TCRdb fed the reads into MiXCR, producing one record per CDR3 protein. The data hold 570,000 or so distinct CDR3 sequences, with almost 40% observed a single time. The J gene is TRBJ2-1, the V gene TRBV6-2 or TRBV6-3; 10 nucleotides line up with TRBD1. The sample here was cultured PBMCs, taken from culture after CMV antigen stimulation. This TCR derives from a human donor in good health (CMV status not recorded). Some clones in this sample may be carry-over from other donors' samples. The CDR3 spells CASSPLIRDRGYNEQFF. The CDR3 DNA is TGTGCCAGCAGTCCACTGATCCGGGACAGGGGCTACAATGAGCAGTTCTTC.